The sequence of this T cell receptor beta chain was determined in a study of radiotherapy plus CTLA-4 blockade in lung cancer. The CDR3 has 14 residues. CDR1 MDHEN and CDR2 SYDVKM come from the germline V gene. Trimming removed 2 bases from V and 3 bases from J, with 11 bases in between. Data came from immunoSEQ multiplex PCR; TCRdb stores just in-frame clones and leaves some out. Of around 70,000 clones listed, about 83% are singletons. This material consisted of peripheral blood, taken from a patient treated with radiotherapy plus ipilimumab. The V call is TRBV28, the J call TRBJ2-7; D might be TRBD2 (6 bases). This clonotype was obtained from a human donor with non-small cell lung cancer who had a partial response to radiotherapy plus ipilimumab. CDR3 sequence: CASSLKGSGYEQYF. The CDR3, as DNA: TGTGCCAGCAGTTTAAAGGGTAGCGGCTACGAGCAGTACTTC.